This T cell receptor beta chain derives from a study of T cell changes during pregnancy in multiple sclerosis. Here immunoSEQ multiplex PCR was the method, and the copy in TCRdb shows in-frame clones only, minus some. The profile shows around 57,000 clones, roughly 90% of them singletons. The CDR3 extends over 17 amino acids. The V gene end was trimmed by 1 base and the J gene end by 3 bases; junction bases not matched to a gene: 8. The germline V gene encodes CDR1 SGHTA and CDR2 FQGTGA. The specimen comprised peripheral blood, sampled in the second trimester of pregnancy. The sequence was collected from a female donor with multiple sclerosis, enrolled in a pregnancy study. The rearrangement links TRBV7-3 to TRBJ2-3, with 9 bases matching TRBD2. Written as DNA, the CDR3 is TGTGCCAGCAGCTTAAGGGTAGCGGGGGACGGGACAGATACGCAGTATTTT. Its translation: CASSLRVAGDGTDTQYF.